This T cell receptor beta chain was captured by sequencing in a study of regulatory T cells in long-lasting Graves disease. Overall study results and limits: Persistent disease was associated with favored TRBV28 usage and with favored use of TRBJ1-2 and TRBJ2-5. Persistent Graves' patients possessed reduced TCR diversity relative to recently diagnosed ones.

This clonotype was counted many times. Its target is not known. Time point denoted: persistent/refractory GD, antithyroid drugs over 5 years with positive TRAb. The TCR library was made from RNA extracted from PBMCs. Graves' disease diagnosis was established per American Thyroid Association guidelines. EDTA tubes received roughly 10 milliliters of drawn peripheral blood. Trimming stripped 7 bases from V and 5 bases from J, with 14 bases between. The CDR3 contains 14 residues. Looked up from germline, CDR1 is MDHEN and CDR2 is SYDVKM. iRepertoire HTBI primers and Arm-PCR of CDR3 regions built TCR beta libraries. TCRdb recomputed calls from the multiplex PCR reads with MiXCR, one row per CDR3 protein. The repertoire holds roughly 450,000 distinct CDR3 sequences, with 22% as singletons.

The chain recombines TRBV28 with TRBJ2-2; D may be TRBD2 (5 bases). This sample comprised peripheral blood mononuclear cells (PBMCs), obtained when the disease was refractory, from a patient treated with antithyroid drugs. The receptor was isolated from a female donor with Graves disease. The CDR3 DNA reads as TGTGCCAGCAAACACCCGGGGTCTACCGGGGAGCTGTTTTTT. This sequence encodes CASKHPGSTGELFF.